A selection of T cell receptor beta chains follows, all from one sample in a study of blood T cell repertoires in COVID-19. Sequenced by immunoSEQ multiplex PCR; TCRdb stores in-frame clones only, minus some. The sample lists more than 300,000 clones, roughly 82% occurring once. Sequences were obtained from peripheral blood. All receptors come from a woman in her forties or fifties with acute or convalescent COVID-19. CDR3s include the opening cysteine and the closing phenylalanine or tryptophan. A D gene is named only where the DNA matches it firmly. Some rows mark clone size as missing; the rest say once, few, many or name a class of expanded clone.

NA,TRBJ2-5,TRBV28,NA,TGTGCCAGCGGGAGGCCGGTAGAGACCCAGTACTTC,CASGRPVETQYF
NA,TRBJ2-7,TRBV11-3,NA,TGTGCCAGCAGCTTCTCCGGACTGAACTACGAGCAGTACTTC,CASSFSGLNYEQYF
TRBD1,TRBJ1-4,TRBV10-3,NA,TGTGCCATGAGGACAGGGCGGGAAACTAATGAAAAACTGTTTTTT,CAMRTGRETNEKLFF
NA,TRBJ2-7,TRBV18,NA,TGTGCCAGCTCACGACGGGACAACTACGAGCAGTACTTC,CASSRRDNYEQYF
NA,TRBJ2-2,TRBV7-9,NA,TGTGCCAGCAGCTACTTAGCGAACACCGGGGAGCTGTTTTTT,CASSYLANTGELFF
NA,TRBJ2-1,TRBV7-6,once,TGTGCCAGCAGCTTAGATCTACAGGGCAGGCATGAGCAGTTCTTC,CASSLDLQGRHEQFF
NA,TRBJ1-1,TRBV27,NA,TGTGCCAGCAGTTTAGGGAGGTGGGGCGAGGGCACTGAAGCTTTCTTT,CASSLGRWGEGTEAFF
TRBD1,TRBJ2-7,TRBV7-2,NA,TGTGCCAGCAGCTCGGACAGGGGGTTTTACGAGCAGTACTTC,CASSSDRGFYEQYF
TRBD2,TRBJ2-7,TRBV18,NA,TGTGCCAGCTCACCAAGAAACGCGGGAGGGTGGGTCCACGAGCAGTACTTC,CASSPRNAGGWVHEQYF
TRBD1,TRBJ1-1,TRBV6-5,few,TGTGCCAGCAGTTTCGCGGACAGGATGAACACTGAAGCTTTCTTT,CASSFADRMNTEAFF
TRBD2,TRBJ2-5,TRBV5-1,NA,TGCGCCAGCAGCTTGGCAACTAGCGGGGACCAAGAGACCCAGTACTTC,CASSLATSGDQETQYF
TRBD1,TRBJ1-2,TRBV28,NA,TGTGCCAGCAGTCTCGGGACAGCAATGCCCACCTTC,CASSLGTAMPTF
TRBD2,TRBJ2-1,TRBV5-4,NA,TGTGCCAGCAGCCGTGGAGGGCTAGCGGGAGTAAATGAGCAGTTCTTC,CASSRGGLAGVNEQFF
NA,TRBJ2-6,TRBV27,NA,TGTGCCAGCAGTCCTTCGTTTAGGGACATCAGACCCTCTGGGGCCAACGTCCTGACTTTC,CASSPSFRDIRPSGANVLTF
TRBD1,TRBJ2-7,TRBV4-2,NA,TGTGCCAGCAGCCAGGGAGGACAGGGGCTCGAGCAGTACTTC,CASSQGGQGLEQYF
TRBD1,TRBJ2-2,TRBV5-1,NA,TGCGCCAGCAGCGTGACAGGGATCACCGGGGAGCTGTTTTTT,CASSVTGITGELFF
TRBD1,TRBJ1-2,TRBV28,NA,TGTGCCAGCAGCTCTACAAGCGATCTGACAGGGGGCGGTGGCTACACCTTC,CASSSTSDLTGGGGYTF
NA,TRBJ1-6,TRBV28,once,TGTGCCAGCAGTGCAGGGGCCTCCTATAATTCACCCCTCCACTTT,CASSAGASYNSPLHF
TRBD2,TRBJ2-2,TRBV7-3,NA,TGTGCCAGCAGCTTTAACCTAGGACTAGCGGGAGCTCCCGGGGAGCTGTTTTTT,CASSFNLGLAGAPGELFF
NA,TRBJ2-7,TRBV11-2,NA,TGTGCCAGCAGCTTAGCGGGAGCGCTAGTCTACGAGCAGTACTTC,CASSLAGALVYEQYF
NA,TRBJ2-3,TRBV5-1,once,TGCGCCAGCAGCGGATCAGGAACTCCCCAAATATACACAGATACGCAGTATTTT,CASSGSGTPQIYTDTQYF
TRBD1,TRBJ2-2,TRBV27,NA,TGTGCCAGCAGTTTATATTCGCTGGGGACAGGCGCGAACACCGGGGAGCTGTTTTTT,CASSLYSLGTGANTGELFF
TRBD2,TRBJ2-1,TRBV7-8,NA,TGTGCCAGCAGCCAGGGACTAGCGGGAGGCAGCTCCTACAATGAGCAGTTCTTC,CASSQGLAGGSSYNEQFF
TRBD1,TRBJ2-1,TRBV6-4,NA,TGTGCCAGCAGAGCAGGGGGTGAGCAGTTCTTC,CASRAGGEQFF
TRBD2,TRBJ2-5,TRBV7-2,NA,TGTGCCAGCAGCTTCGGACTAGCGGGAGGGCGAGAGACCCAGTACTTC,CASSFGLAGGRETQYF
NA,TRBJ2-1,TRBV6-2/TRBV6-3,once,TGTGCCAGCAGTTACCGCCCATGGGCGGGCAGCTCCTACAATGAGCAGTTCTTC,CASSYRPWAGSSYNEQFF
TRBD1,TRBJ1-2,TRBV9,once,TGTGCCAGCAGCACGGGACAGGGTTATAGCTATGGCTACACCTTC,CASSTGQGYSYGYTF
NA,TRBJ1-5,TRBV12-3/TRBV12-4,NA,TGTGCCAGCCGGTACAGGGATCAGCCCCAGCATTTT,CASRYRDQPQHF
NA,TRBJ1-6,TRBV19,NA,TGTGCCAGTAGTGGCCAGTATAATTCACCCCTCCACTTT,CASSGQYNSPLHF
TRBD2,TRBJ2-3,TRBV24-1,NA,TGTGCCACCAGTGCTTCGGGACTAGCGGAAAGCACAGATACGCAGTATTTT,CATSASGLAESTDTQYF
NA,TRBJ1-6,TRBV18,NA,TGTGCCAGCTCACAACAGAGCTCCTATAATTCACCCCTCCACTTT,CASSQQSSYNSPLHF
NA,TRBJ2-1,TRBV24-1,NA,TGTGCCACCAGTGATTCCCTCACAGGGTCCTCCTACAATGAGCAGTTCTTC,CATSDSLTGSSYNEQFF